Listed below are T cell receptor beta chains from one sample, sequenced in a study of cytomegalovirus exposure and HLA in healthy donors. The repertoire was sequenced with immunoSEQ multiplex PCR; TCRdb's copy has only in-frame clones and lacks some. Seen in this sample are fewer than 200,000 clones; the ten most common clones hold almost 6.5%. Sample: PBMCs. The origin of the receptors is a young man in good health and CMV-seronegative. Each CDR3 is given with its conserved first and last residue. The order of the fields is D gene, J gene, V gene, CDR3 protein, CDR3 DNA. D genes are given only for firm matches.

.,TRBJ1-3,TRBV9,CASSPITGPGNTIYF,TGTGCCAGCAGCCCAATTACAGGGCCTGGAAACACCATATATTTT
.,TRBJ2-5,TRBV7-3,CASSSRDRQETQYF,TGTGCCAGCAGCTCGCGGGACAGACAAGAGACCCAGTACTTC
.,TRBJ1-4,TRBV7-2,CASRGPFGEKLFF,TGTGCCAGCAGGGGGCCCTTTGGTGAAAAACTGTTTTTT
TRBD1,TRBJ1-2,TRBV14,CASSQGTGYGYTF,TGTGCCAGCAGCCAAGGGACAGGCTATGGCTACACCTTC
.,TRBJ1-5,TRBV19,CASSIDSVNQPQHF,TGTGCCAGTAGTATAGACAGTGTAAATCAGCCCCAGCATTTT
TRBD2,TRBJ2-2,TRBV4-3,CASSQGSSGGVNTGELFF,TGCGCCAGCAGCCAAGGGTCTAGCGGGGGGGTGAACACCGGGGAGCTGTTTTTT
TRBD1,TRBJ1-2,TRBV5-4,CASSMPTGRNGYTF,TGTGCCAGCAGCATGCCGACAGGGAGAAATGGCTACACCTTC
TRBD1,TRBJ1-3,TRBV28,CASYTGTASGNTIYF,TGTGCCAGCTATACCGGGACAGCCTCTGGAAACACCATATATTTT
TRBD1,TRBJ1-4,TRBV9,CASSVEQGEDEKLFF,TGTGCCAGCAGCGTAGAACAGGGGGAGGATGAAAAACTGTTTTTT
TRBD2,TRBJ2-1,TRBV6-5,CASSYRAGGPDEQFF,TGTGCCAGCAGTTACAGAGCGGGGGGGCCCGATGAGCAGTTCTTC
.,TRBJ2-7,TRBV10-1,CASSPDTYEQYF,TGCGCCAGCAGTCCGGACACCTACGAGCAGTACTTC
.,TRBJ2-5,TRBV5-1,CASSSDSFLGTQYF,TGCGCCAGCAGCTCCGACAGTTTCCTCGGGACCCAGTACTTC
TRBD2,TRBJ2-1,TRBV29-1,CSGTAGARNHNEQFF,TGCAGCGGGACAGCGGGGGCCCGGAATCATAATGAGCAGTTCTTC
TRBD2,TRBJ2-7,TRBV2,CASILRGLADEQYF,TGTGCCAGCATTCTGCGGGGACTAGCGGACGAGCAGTACTTC
TRBD1,TRBJ1-4,TRBV6-5,CASSRTGASNEKLFF,TGTGCCAGCAGCCGGACAGGCGCATCTAATGAAAAACTGTTTTTT
.,TRBJ1-2,TRBV7-2,CASSFTGSFYGYTF,TGTGCCAGCAGCTTCACAGGGTCCTTCTATGGCTACACCTTC
.,TRBJ2-1,TRBV18,CASSPRAGSSYNEQFF,TGTGCCAGCTCACCACGGGCGGGGAGCTCCTACAATGAGCAGTTCTTC
TRBD2,TRBJ2-3,TRBV5-6,CASTTGLAIDTQYF,TGTGCCAGCACCACCGGACTAGCGATAGATACGCAGTATTTT
.,TRBJ1-3,TRBV5-1,CASSDPGDMRNTIYF,TGCGCCAGCAGCGACCCGGGAGACATGCGAAACACCATATATTTT
TRBD1,TRBJ2-7,TRBV5-5,CASRTGTGASYEQYF,TGTGCCAGCAGAACTGGGACAGGGGCCTCCTACGAGCAGTACTTC
.,TRBJ1-1,TRBV6-5,CASSRGQMNTEAFF,TGTGCCAGCAGCCGCGGACAGATGAACACTGAAGCTTTCTTT
.,TRBJ2-1,TRBV9,CASSEGGPSEQFF,TGTGCCAGCAGCGAAGGAGGGCCGAGTGAGCAGTTCTTC
.,TRBJ2-2,TRBV19,CASKSTSGSGELFF,TGTGCCAGTAAGTCCACGTCAGGGTCCGGGGAGCTGTTTTTT
.,TRBJ2-5,TRBV5-1,CASSLAGTQGQETQYF,TGCGCCAGCAGCTTGGCCGGGACTCAGGGCCAAGAGACCCAGTACTTC
.,TRBJ2-7,TRBV4-2,CASSQDGAGPYEQYF,TGTGCCAGCAGCCAAGATGGGGCAGGTCCCTACGAGCAGTACTTC
.,TRBJ2-1,TRBV27,CASTKGGGSYNEQFF,TGTGCCAGCACTAAGGGGGGGGGCTCGTACAATGAGCAGTTCTTC
.,TRBJ1-6,TRBV12-5,CASGLQFSYNSPLHF,TGTGCTAGTGGTTTGCAGTTCTCCTATAATTCACCCCTCCACTTT
TRBD1,TRBJ2-2,TRBV9,CASTDRVSNTGELFF,TGTGCCAGCACCGACAGGGTGTCGAACACCGGGGAGCTGTTTTTT
TRBD2,TRBJ2-7,TRBV29-1,CSVEAAGVGEQYF,TGCAGCGTTGAGGCAGCGGGAGTGGGGGAGCAGTACTTC